The rows below give T cell receptor beta chains drawn from one sample of a study of response to subunit inactivated influenza vaccine. TCRdb used MiXCR to reprocess the RT-PCR reads, holding one entry per CDR3 protein. The sample lists about 570,000 distinct CDR3 sequences; approximately 11% were seen once. The same specimen was also included in a second study, on T cells expressing NK-cell markers.

Here the sequenced sample was PBMCs from blood, taken on the day of vaccination. Source of these receptors: a man in his fifties or sixties who received an inactivated influenza vaccine. Each CDR3 is given with its conserved first and last residue. Fields, in order: CDR3 protein, clone size, V gene, J gene. A clone size is listed for some rows: how often the clone was seen (once, few, many), or a class if it is expanded.

CDR3: CASSSTDWGVTEQYF; size: .; V: TRBV9; J: TRBJ2-7
CDR3: CTSSYRGHTSTDTQYF; size: .; V: TRBV6-2/TRBV6-3; J: TRBJ2-3
CDR3: CASSTQAYQETQYF; size: .; V: TRBV28; J: TRBJ2-5
CDR3: CASSYLAGRGDTQYF; size: many; V: TRBV6-5; J: TRBJ2-3
CDR3: CASSLIGGASTGELFF; size: many; V: TRBV27; J: TRBJ2-2
CDR3: CAWSPRTGSTEAFF; size: .; V: TRBV30; J: TRBJ1-1
CDR3: CASSPSFTGGITQPQHF; size: many; V: TRBV6-1; J: TRBJ1-5
CDR3: CASLPSGEHEQYF; size: .; V: TRBV7-9; J: TRBJ2-7
CDR3: CASSLVVSGGPQETQYF; size: few; V: TRBV28; J: TRBJ2-5
CDR3: CAIRGLAGFTDTQYF; size: few; V: TRBV10-3; J: TRBJ2-3
CDR3: CASSLVSGTTTGELFF; size: few; V: TRBV7-9; J: TRBJ2-2
CDR3: CASSESLGANYGYTF; size: few; V: TRBV10-1; J: TRBJ1-2
CDR3: CASSSYGNGDTQYF; size: .; V: TRBV12-3/TRBV12-4; J: TRBJ2-3
CDR3: CASKVLNTEAFF; size: few; V: TRBV2; J: TRBJ1-1
CDR3: CARSLGLTGGTEAFF; size: .; V: TRBV5-1; J: TRBJ1-1
CDR3: CASTDGGIYEQYF; size: .; V: TRBV6-2/TRBV6-3; J: TRBJ2-7